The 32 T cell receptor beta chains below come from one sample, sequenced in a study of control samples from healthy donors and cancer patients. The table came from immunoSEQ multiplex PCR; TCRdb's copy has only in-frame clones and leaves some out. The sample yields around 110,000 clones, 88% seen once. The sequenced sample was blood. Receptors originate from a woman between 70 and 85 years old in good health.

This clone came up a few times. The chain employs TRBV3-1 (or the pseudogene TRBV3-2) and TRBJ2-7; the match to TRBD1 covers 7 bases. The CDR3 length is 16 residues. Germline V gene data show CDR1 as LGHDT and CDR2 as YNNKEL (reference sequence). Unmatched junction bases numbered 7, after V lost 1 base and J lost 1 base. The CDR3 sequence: CASSQGSGTVSYEQYF. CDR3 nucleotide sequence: TGTGCCAGCAGCCAAGGCAGTGGGACAGTATCCTACGAGCAGTACTTC.

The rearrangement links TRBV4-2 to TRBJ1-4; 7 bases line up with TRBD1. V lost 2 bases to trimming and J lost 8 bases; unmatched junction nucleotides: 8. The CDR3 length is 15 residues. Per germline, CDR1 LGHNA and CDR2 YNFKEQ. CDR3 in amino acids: CASSQPDRVNEKLFF. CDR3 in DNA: TGTGCCAGCAGCCAACCCGACAGGGTAAACGAAAAACTGTTTTTT.

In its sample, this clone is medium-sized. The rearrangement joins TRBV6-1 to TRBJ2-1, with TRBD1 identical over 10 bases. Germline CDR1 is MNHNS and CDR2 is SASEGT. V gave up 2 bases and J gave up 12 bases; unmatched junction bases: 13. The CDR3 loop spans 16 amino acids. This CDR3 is CASSEQPGQGSDPQFF. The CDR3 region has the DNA TGTGCCAGCAGTGAACAGCCGGGACAGGGGTCCGACCCGCAGTTCTTC.

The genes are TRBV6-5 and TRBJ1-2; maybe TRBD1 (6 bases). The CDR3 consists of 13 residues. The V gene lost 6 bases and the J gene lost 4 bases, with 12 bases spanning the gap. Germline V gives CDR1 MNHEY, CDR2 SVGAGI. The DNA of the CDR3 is TGTGCCAGCAGGCCAGGGGCTGGCTATGGCTACACCTTC. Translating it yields CASRPGAGYGYTF.

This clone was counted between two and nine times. CDR3 DNA sequence: TGCGCCAGCAGTACCCGAGCCGGGACTAGCGGGGGTAATGAGCAGTTCTTC. Protein sequence: CASSTRAGTSGGNEQFF. The rearrangement joins TRBV5-1 to TRBJ2-1, with TRBD2 matching over 14 bases. CDR3 length equals 17 residues. The V gene end was trimmed by 5 bases and the J gene end by 7 bases; junction bases not matched to a gene: 11. The germline V gene has CDR1 SGHRS and CDR2 YFSETQ.

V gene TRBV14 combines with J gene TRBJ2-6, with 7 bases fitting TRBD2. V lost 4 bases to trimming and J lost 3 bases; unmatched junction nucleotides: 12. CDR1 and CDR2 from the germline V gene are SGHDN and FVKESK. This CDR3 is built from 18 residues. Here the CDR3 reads CASSLAPAGVSGANVLTF. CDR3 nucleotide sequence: TGTGCCAGCAGCCTAGCCCCGGCGGGAGTAAGTGGGGCCAACGTCCTGACTTTC.

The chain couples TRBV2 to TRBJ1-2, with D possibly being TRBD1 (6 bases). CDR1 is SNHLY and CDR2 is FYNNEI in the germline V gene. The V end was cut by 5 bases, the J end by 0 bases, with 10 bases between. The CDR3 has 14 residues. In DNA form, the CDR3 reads TGTGCCAGCAGTCCTACAGGGACTAACTATGGCTACACCTTC. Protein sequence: CASSPTGTNYGYTF.

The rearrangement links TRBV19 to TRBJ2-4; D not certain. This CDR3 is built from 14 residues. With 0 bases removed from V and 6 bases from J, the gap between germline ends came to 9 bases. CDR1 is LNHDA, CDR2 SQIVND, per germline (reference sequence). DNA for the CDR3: TGTGCCAGTAGTATAGATCAGACGGTAAACATTCAGTACTTC. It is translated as CASSIDQTVNIQYF.

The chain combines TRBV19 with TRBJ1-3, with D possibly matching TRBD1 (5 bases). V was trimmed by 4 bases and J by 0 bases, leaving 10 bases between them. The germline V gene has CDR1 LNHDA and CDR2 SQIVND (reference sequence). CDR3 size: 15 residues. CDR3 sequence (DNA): TGTGCCAGTAGTACTACGAGGGGCTCTGGAAACACCATATATTTT. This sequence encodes CASSTTRGSGNTIYF. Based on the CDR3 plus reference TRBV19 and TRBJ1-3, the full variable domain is DGGITQSPKYLFRKEGQNVTLSCEQNLNHDAMYWYRQDPGQGLRLIYYSQIVNDFQKGDIAEGYSVSREKKESFPLTVTSAQKNPTAFYLCASSTTRGSGNTIYFGEGSWLTVV.

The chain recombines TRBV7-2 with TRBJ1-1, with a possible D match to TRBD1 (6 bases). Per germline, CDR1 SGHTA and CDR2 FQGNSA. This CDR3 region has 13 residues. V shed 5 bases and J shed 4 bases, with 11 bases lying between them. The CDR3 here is CASSPEGVTEAFF. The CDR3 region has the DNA TGTGCCAGCAGCCCCGAGGGGGTCACTGAAGCTTTCTTT.

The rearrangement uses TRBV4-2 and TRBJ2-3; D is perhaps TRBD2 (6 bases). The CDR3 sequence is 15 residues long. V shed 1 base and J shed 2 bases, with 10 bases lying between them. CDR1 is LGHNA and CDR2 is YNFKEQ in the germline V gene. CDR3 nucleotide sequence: TGTGCCAGCAGCCAAGGTGGGACTGTCACAGATACGCAGTATTTT. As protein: CASSQGGTVTDTQYF.

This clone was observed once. DNA for the CDR3: TGTGCCACACAGAGGGATCCCTATAATTCACCCCTCCACTTT. The encoded protein is CATQRDPYNSPLHF. The chain has TRBV19 and TRBJ1-6; D ambiguous. This CDR3 region has 14 residues. Germline values: CDR1 LNHDA, CDR2 SQIVND (reference sequence). V was clipped by 10 bases and J by 2 bases, with 12 bases between them.

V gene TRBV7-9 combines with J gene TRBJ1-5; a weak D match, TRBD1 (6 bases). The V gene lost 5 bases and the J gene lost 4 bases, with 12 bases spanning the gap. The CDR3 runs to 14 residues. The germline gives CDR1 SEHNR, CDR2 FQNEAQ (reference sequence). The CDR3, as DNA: TGTGCCAGCAGCCTTCAGGGGTCAAATCAGCCCCAGCATTTT. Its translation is CASSLQGSNQPQHF. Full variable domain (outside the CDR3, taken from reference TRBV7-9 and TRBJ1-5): DTGVSQNPRHKITKRGQNVTFRCDPISEHNRLYWYRQTLGQGPEFLTYFQNEAQLEKSRLLSDRFSAERPKGSFSTLEIQRTEQGDSAMYLCASSLQGSNQPQHFGDGTRLSIL.

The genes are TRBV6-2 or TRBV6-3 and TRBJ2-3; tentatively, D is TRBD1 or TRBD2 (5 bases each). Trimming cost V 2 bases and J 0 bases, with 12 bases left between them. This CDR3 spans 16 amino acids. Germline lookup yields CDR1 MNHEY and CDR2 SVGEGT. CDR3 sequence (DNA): TGTGCCAGCAGTTACGTCCGGGGCTCTAGCACAGATACGCAGTATTTT. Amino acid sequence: CASSYVRGSSTDTQYF.

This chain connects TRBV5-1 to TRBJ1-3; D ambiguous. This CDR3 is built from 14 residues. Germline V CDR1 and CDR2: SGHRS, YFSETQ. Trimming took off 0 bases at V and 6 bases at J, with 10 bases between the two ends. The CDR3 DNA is TGCGCCAGCAGCTTGGAGACCTCGGCAAACACCATATATTTT. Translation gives CASSLETSANTIYF.

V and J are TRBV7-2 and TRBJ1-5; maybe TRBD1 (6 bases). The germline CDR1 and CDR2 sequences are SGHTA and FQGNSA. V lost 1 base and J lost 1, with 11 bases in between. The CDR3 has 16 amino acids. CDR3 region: CASSLVGGPSNQPQHF. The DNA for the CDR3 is TGTGCCAGCAGCTTAGTTGGGGGGCCGAGCAATCAGCCCCAGCATTTT.

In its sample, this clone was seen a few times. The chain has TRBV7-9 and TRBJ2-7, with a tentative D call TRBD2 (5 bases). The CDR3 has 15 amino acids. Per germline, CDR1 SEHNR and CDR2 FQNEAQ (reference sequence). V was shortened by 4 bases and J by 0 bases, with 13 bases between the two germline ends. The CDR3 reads CASSSKADVSYEQYF. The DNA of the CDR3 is TGTGCCAGCAGCTCAAAAGCGGACGTCTCCTACGAGCAGTACTTC.

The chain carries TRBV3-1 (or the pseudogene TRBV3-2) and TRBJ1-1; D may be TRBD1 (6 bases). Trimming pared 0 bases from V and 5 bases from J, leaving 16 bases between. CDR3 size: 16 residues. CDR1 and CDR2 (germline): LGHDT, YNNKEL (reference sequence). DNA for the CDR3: TGTGCCAGCAGCCAAGATTATAATACAGGGAGGACTGAAGCTTTCTTT. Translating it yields CASSQDYNTGRTEAFF.

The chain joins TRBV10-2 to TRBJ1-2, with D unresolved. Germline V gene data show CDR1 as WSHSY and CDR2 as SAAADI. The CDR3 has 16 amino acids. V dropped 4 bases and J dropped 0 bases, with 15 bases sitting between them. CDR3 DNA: TGCGCCAGCAGTGGGGCCCCATCCCAACCTAACTATGGCTACACCTTC. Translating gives CASSGAPSQPNYGYTF.

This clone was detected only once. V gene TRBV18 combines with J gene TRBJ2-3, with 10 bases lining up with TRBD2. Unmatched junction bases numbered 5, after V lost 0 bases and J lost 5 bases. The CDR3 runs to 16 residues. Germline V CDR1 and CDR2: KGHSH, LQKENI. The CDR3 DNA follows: TGTGCCAGCTCACCACCCTCTAGCGGGGGTTTAGATACGCAGTATTTT. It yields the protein CASSPPSSGGLDTQYF.

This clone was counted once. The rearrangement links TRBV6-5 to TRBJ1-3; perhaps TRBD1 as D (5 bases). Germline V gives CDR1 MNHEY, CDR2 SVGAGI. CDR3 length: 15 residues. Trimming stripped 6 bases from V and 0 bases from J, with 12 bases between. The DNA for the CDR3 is TGTGCCAGCAGCGCGACAGAACTCTCTGGAAACACCATATATTTT. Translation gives CASSATELSGNTIYF.

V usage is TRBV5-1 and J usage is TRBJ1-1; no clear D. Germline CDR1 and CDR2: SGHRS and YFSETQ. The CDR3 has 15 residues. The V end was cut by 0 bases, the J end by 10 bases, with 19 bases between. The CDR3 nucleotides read TGCGCCAGCAGCTTGGAAGCAGGTCATGGGCGGGGAGCTTTCTTT. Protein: CASSLEAGHGRGAFF.

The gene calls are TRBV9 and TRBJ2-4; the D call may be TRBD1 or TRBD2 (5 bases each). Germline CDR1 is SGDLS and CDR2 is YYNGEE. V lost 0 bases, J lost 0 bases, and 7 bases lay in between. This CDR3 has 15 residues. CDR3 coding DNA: TGTGCCAGCAGCGTAGCTGGGGGAGCCAAAAACATTCAGTACTTC. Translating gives CASSVAGGAKNIQYF.

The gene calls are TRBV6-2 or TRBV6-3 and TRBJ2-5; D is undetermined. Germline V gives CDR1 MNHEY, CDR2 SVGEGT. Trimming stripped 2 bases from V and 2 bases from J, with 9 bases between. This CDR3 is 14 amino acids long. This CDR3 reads CASSYLLPQETQYF. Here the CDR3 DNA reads TGTGCCAGCAGTTACCTACTACCTCAAGAGACCCAGTACTTC.

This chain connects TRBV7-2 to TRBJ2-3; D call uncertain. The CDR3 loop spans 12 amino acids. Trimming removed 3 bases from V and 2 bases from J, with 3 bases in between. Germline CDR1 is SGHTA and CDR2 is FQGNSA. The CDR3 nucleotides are TGTGCCAGCAGCTTTTCCACAGATACGCAGTATTTT. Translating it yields CASSFSTDTQYF.

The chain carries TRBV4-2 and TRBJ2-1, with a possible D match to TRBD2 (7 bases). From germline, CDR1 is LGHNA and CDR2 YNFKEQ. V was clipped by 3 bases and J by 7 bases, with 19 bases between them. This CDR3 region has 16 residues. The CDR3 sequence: CASSQVGGALENEQFF. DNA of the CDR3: TGTGCCAGCAGCCAGGTGGGGGGGGCGCTGGAAAATGAGCAGTTCTTC.

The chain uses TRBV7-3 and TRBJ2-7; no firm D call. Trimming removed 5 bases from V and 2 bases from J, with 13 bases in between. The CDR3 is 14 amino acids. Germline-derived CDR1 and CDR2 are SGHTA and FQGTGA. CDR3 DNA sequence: TGTGCCAGCAGCCAAGATCTGGGCCCCTACGAGCAGTACTTC. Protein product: CASSQDLGPYEQYF.

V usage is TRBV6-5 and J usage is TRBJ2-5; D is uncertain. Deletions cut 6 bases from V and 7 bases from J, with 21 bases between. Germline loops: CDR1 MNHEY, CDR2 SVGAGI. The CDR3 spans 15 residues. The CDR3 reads CASSLGRPRLGTQYF. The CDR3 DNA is TGTGCCAGCAGCCTCGGACGCCCTCGGCTGGGGACCCAGTACTTC.

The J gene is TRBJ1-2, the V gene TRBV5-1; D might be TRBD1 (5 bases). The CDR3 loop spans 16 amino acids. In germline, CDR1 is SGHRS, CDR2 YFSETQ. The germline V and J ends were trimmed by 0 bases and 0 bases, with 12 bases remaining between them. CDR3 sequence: CASSLGLGEANYGYTF. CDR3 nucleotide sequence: TGCGCCAGCAGCTTGGGTCTGGGGGAAGCTAACTATGGCTACACCTTC.

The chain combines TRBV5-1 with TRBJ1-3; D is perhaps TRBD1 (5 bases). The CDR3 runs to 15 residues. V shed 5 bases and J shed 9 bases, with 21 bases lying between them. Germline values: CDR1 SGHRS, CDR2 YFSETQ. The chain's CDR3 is CASSISARDGGTIYF. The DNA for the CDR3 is TGCGCCAGCAGTATAAGTGCCAGGGACGGGGGCACCATATATTTT.

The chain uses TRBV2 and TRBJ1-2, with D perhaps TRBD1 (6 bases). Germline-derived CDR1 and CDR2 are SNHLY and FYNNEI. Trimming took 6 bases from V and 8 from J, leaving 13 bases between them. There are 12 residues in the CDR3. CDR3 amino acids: CASRRDRSGYTF. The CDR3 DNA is TGTGCCAGCAGGAGAGACAGGTCCGGCTACACCTTC.

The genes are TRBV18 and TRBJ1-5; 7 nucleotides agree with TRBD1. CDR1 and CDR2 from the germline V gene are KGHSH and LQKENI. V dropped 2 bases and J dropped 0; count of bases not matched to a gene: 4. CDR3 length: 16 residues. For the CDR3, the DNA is TGTGCCAGCTCACCAGGGACAGATAATAGCAATCAGCCCCAGCATTTT. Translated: CASSPGTDNSNQPQHF.